Sequencing of this T cell receptor beta chain was carried out in a study of OX40 agonist ivuxolimab in advanced cancers. Assay used: immunoSEQ multiplex PCR; TCRdb lists only in-frame clones, some missing. Of about 33,000 clones in the sample, around 90% are singletons; the top ten hold less than 5%. This clone was counted a few times. Germline CDR1 reads SGDLS; CDR2 reads YYNGEE. The length of the CDR3 is 15 residues. Trimming pared 0 bases from V and 0 bases from J, leaving 4 bases between. The sequencing here drew on CD4+ or CD8+ T cells sorted from blood, taken in a trial of the OX40 agonist ivuxolimab. V and J are TRBV9 and TRBJ2-6; D gene uncertain. The receptor comes from an adult with an advanced solid tumor such as melanoma, head and neck, liver or kidney cancer. DNA of the CDR3: TGTGCCAGCAGCGTAGTAACCTCTGGGGCCAACGTCCTGACTTTC. Amino acid sequence: CASSVVTSGANVLTF.